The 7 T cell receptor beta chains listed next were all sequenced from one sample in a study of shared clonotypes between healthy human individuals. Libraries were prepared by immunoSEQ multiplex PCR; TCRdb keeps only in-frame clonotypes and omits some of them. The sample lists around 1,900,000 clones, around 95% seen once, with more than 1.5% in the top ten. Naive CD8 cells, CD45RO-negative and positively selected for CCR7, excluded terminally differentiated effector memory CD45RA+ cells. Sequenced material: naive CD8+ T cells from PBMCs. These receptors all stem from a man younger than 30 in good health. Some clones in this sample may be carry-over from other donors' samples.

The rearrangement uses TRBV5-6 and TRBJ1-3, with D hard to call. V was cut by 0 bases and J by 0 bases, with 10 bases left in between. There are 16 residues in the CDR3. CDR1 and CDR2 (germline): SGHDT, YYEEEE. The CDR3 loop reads CASSLAAVFSGNTIYF. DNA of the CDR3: TGTGCCAGCAGCTTGGCCGCGGTGTTCTCTGGAAACACCATATATTTT.

CDR3 sequence reads: CASSQSWAGNQPQHF. The CDR3 DNA reads TGTGCCAGCAGCCAATCTTGGGCGGGTAATCAGCCCCAGCATTTT. The chain joins TRBV16 to TRBJ1-5; no clear D gene. V lost 0 bases, J lost 4 bases, and 10 bases lay in between. Germline lookup yields CDR1 KGHSY and CDR2 FQNENV. CDR3 length: 15 residues.

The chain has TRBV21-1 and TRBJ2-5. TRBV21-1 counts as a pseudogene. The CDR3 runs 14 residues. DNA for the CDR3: TGTGCCAGCAGCACCATCTGGGGGAGAGAGACCCAGTACTTC. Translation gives CASSTIWGRETQYF.

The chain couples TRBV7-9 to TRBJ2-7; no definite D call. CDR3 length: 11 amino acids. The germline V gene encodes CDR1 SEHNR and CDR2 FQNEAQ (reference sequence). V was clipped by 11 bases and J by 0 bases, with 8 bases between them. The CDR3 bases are TGTGCCGTCCCGGACTCCTACGAGCAGTACTTC. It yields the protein CAVPDSYEQYF.

Here the CDR3 DNA reads TGTGCCAGCAGCTTTACCAGGGGCTCGTCCGGGGAGCTGTTTTTT. Protein product: CASSFTRGSSGELFF. The rearrangement links TRBV5-5 to TRBJ2-2, with D possibly being TRBD1 (6 bases). V lost 2 bases, J lost 6 bases, and 14 bases lay in between. This CDR3 is built from 15 residues. CDR1 is SGHKS, CDR2 YYEKEE, per germline (reference sequence). Based on the CDR3 plus reference TRBV5-5 and TRBJ2-2, the full variable domain is DAGVTQSPTHLIKTRGQQVTLRCSPISGHKSVSWYQQVLGQGPQFIFQYYEKEERGRGNFPDRFSARQFPNYSSELNVNALLLGDSALYLCASSFTRGSSGELFFGEGSRLTVL.

Here the CDR3 reads CASSEYWPLTGELFF. The CDR3 bases are TGTGCCAGCAGTGAATATTGGCCCCTAACCGGGGAGCTGTTTTTT. This chain connects TRBV25-1 to TRBJ2-2; D call uncertain. Germline loops: CDR1 MGHDK, CDR2 SYGVNS. The CDR3 is 15 residues long. V was shortened by 0 bases and J by 5 bases, with 10 bases between the two germline ends. The complete variable domain, with remaining parts taken from reference TRBV25-1 and TRBJ2-2, reads EADIYQTPRYLVIGTGKKITLECSQTMGHDKMYWYQQDPGMELHLIHYSYGVNSTEKGDLSSESTVSRIRTEHFPLTLESARPSHTSQYLCASSEYWPLTGELFFGEGSRLTVL.

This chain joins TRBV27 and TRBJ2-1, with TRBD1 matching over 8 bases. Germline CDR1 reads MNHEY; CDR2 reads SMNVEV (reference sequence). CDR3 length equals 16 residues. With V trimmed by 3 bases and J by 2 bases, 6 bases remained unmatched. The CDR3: CASSFGKGQAYNEQFF. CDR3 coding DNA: TGTGCCAGCAGTTTTGGTAAGGGACAGGCCTACAATGAGCAGTTCTTC.